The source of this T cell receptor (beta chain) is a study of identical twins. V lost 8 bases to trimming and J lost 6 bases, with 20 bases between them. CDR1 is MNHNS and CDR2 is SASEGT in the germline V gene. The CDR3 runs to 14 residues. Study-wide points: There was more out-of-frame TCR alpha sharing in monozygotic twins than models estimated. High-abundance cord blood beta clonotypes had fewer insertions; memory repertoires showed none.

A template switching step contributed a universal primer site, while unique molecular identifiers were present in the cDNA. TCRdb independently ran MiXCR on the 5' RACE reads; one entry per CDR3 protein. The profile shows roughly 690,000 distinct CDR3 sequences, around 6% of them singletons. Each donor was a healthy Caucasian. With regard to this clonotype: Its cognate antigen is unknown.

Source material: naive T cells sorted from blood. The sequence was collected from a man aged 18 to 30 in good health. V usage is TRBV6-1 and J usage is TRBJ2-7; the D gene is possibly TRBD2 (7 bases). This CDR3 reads CASAGAQVFGEQYF. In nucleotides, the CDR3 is TGTGCCAGCGCGGGGGCACAGGTCTTTGGCGAGCAGTACTTC.